Listed below are T cell receptor beta chains from one sample, sequenced in a study of T cells in localized non-small cell lung cancer. Produced via immunoSEQ multiplex PCR; TCRdb's table is partial and in-frame only. The data contain 11,000 or so clones, roughly 29% of them singletons. The sequencing here drew on lung tumor tissue, taken before any cancer treatment. The receptors originated from a man between 40 and 75 years old with stage I lung adenocarcinoma. Each CDR3 is given with its conserved first and last residue. Each record gives: clone size, D gene, CDR3 length, V gene, J gene, CDR3 protein, CDR3 DNA. A D gene is named only where the DNA matches it firmly. Expanded clones are given a class, and other clones once, few, many or no size at all.

-,-,13,TRBV9,TRBJ2-1,CASSDGIYNEQFF,TGTGCCAGCAGCGATGGGATCTACAATGAGCAGTTCTTC
-,-,14,TRBV6-8,TRBJ2-7,CASSYQVSSYEQYF,TGTGCCAGCAGTTACCAGGTTAGCTCCTACGAGCAGTACTTC
few,-,14,TRBV11-3,TRBJ2-7,CASSLGTAAGSEYF,TGTGCCAGCAGCTTAGGGACAGCCGCAGGGAGTGAGTACTTC
-,-,13,TRBV4-1,TRBJ1-5,CASSQGLGQPQHF,TGCGCCAGCAGCCAGGGACTGGGGCAGCCCCAGCATTTT
few,-,17,TRBV6-8,TRBJ1-5,CASSTLGRTVDNQPQHF,TGTGCCAGCAGTACGCTGGGGCGGACAGTGGACAATCAGCCCCAGCATTTT
few,-,12,TRBV6-8,TRBJ1-1,CASSGGRTEAFF,TGTGCCAGCAGCGGGGGGCGGACTGAAGCTTTCTTT
-,-,13,TRBV9,TRBJ2-3,CASSPHLPDTQYF,TGTGCCAGCAGCCCGCACCTACCAGATACGCAGTATTTT
medium-sized,TRBD2,19,TRBV6-8,TRBJ2-2,CASSYSEGLAGFNTGELFF,TGTGCCAGCAGTTACTCCGAGGGACTAGCGGGTTTTAACACCGGGGAGCTGTTTTTT
-,-,16,TRBV11-3,TRBJ2-1,CASSLLISGGHNEQFF,TGTGCCAGCAGCTTATTAATTTCTGGGGGGCACAATGAGCAGTTCTTC
-,-,17,TRBV11-3,TRBJ2-1,CASSLSTGFLLGNEQFF,TGTGCCAGCAGCTTAAGCACGGGGTTCCTGCTGGGAAATGAGCAGTTCTTC
once,-,14,TRBV29-1,TRBJ2-3,CSVPIQGVSDTQYF,TGCAGCGTCCCAATACAGGGTGTGTCAGATACGCAGTATTTT
-,-,13,TRBV6-8,TRBJ1-3,CASSGVAGNTIYF,TGTGCCAGCAGTGGGGTAGCCGGAAACACCATATATTTT
-,TRBD2,16,TRBV18,TRBJ2-3,CASSPNLKRDTDTQYF,TGTGCCAGCTCCCCCAATCTTAAGCGGGACACAGATACGCAGTATTTT
-,-,16,TRBV18,TRBJ1-3,CASSLGPPRSGNTIYF,TGTGCCAGCTCACTGGGACCGCCGAGGTCTGGAAACACCATATATTTT
medium-sized,-,14,TRBV6-8,TRBJ1-3,CASRETGSGNTIYF,TGTGCCAGCAGGGAAACAGGGTCTGGAAACACCATATATTTT
-,-,16,TRBV25-1,TRBJ2-6,CATSGTHSSGANVLTF,TGTGCCACCTCCGGGACACATAGCTCTGGGGCCAACGTCCTGACTTTC
few,-,14,TRBV27,TRBJ1-1,CASSEAQLNTEAFF,TGTGCCAGCAGTGAGGCACAACTGAACACTGAAGCTTTCTTT
-,-,11,TRBV30,TRBJ1-2,CAVRQAYGYTF,TGTGCCGTGAGACAGGCCTATGGCTACACCTTC
few,-,12,TRBV18,TRBJ2-7,CASSPSVYEQYF,TGTGCCAGCTCACCGTCAGTTTACGAGCAGTACTTC
-,-,15,TRBV5-1,TRBJ1-1,CASSDPRLMNTEAFF,TGCGCCAGCAGCGACCCCAGACTGATGAACACTGAAGCTTTCTTT
-,-,14,TRBV6-8,TRBJ2-7,CASSDTGLVYEQYF,TGTGCCAGCAGTGACACAGGGTTGGTATACGAGCAGTACTTC
-,-,13,TRBV19,TRBJ1-2,CASIEGQGYGYTF,TGTGCCAGTATCGAGGGGCAGGGGTATGGCTACACCTTC